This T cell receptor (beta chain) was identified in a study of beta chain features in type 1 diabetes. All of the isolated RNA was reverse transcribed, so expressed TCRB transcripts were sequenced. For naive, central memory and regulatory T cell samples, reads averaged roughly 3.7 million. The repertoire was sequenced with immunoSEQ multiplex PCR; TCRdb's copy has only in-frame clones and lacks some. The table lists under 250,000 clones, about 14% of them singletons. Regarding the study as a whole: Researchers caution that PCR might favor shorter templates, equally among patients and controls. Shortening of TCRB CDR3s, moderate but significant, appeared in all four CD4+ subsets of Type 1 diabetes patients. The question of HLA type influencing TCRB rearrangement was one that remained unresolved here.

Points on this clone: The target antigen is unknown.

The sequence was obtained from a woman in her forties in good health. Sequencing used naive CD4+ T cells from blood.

The CDR3 here is CASSEAPAGELFF. In nucleotides, the CDR3 is TGTGCCAGCAGTGAAGCCCCGGCCGGGGAGCTGTTTTTT. The rearrangement joins TRBV6-1 to TRBJ2-2; D is ambiguous. The CDR3 has 13 residues. Germline V lookup: CDR1 MNHNS, CDR2 SASEGT. The V end lost 0 bases, the J end lost 6 bases, and 5 bases lay between the germline ends.